This T cell receptor beta chain was recovered during a study of a mutant IDH1 vaccine in newly diagnosed glioma. Study in general: Patients received vaccination from 4-6 weeks after radiotherapy alone, or with temozolomide cycles. Before enrollment, the patients had been treated with radiotherapy alone, temozolomide alone, or both together. Most of them had received both.

The CDR3 is 13 amino acids. The V gene's germline CDR1 is LGHNA and CDR2 YSLEER. The ends lost 4 bases at V and 3 bases at J; junction bases unmatched: 0. With regard to this clone: The antigen remains undetermined.

The protocol was immunoSEQ multiplex PCR, while the TCRdb copy is restricted to in-frame clones and leaves out a portion. The sample lists roughly 30,000 clones, roughly 78% seen once, with more than 20% in the top ten. Time point specified: week 11, during vaccination. Vaccine doses each comprised 300 ug of mutant IDH1 20-mer peptide, with topical imiquimod. The sample here was PBMCs, taken from a glioma patient whose treatment included an IDH1 peptide vaccine. V usage is TRBV4-3 and J usage is TRBJ1-1; 9 bases agree with TRBD1. The receptor's source is a man younger than 45 with glioma. CDR3 sequence: CASSRDRDTEAFF. The CDR3 DNA follows: TGCGCCAGCAGCCGGGACAGGGACACTGAAGCTTTCTTT.